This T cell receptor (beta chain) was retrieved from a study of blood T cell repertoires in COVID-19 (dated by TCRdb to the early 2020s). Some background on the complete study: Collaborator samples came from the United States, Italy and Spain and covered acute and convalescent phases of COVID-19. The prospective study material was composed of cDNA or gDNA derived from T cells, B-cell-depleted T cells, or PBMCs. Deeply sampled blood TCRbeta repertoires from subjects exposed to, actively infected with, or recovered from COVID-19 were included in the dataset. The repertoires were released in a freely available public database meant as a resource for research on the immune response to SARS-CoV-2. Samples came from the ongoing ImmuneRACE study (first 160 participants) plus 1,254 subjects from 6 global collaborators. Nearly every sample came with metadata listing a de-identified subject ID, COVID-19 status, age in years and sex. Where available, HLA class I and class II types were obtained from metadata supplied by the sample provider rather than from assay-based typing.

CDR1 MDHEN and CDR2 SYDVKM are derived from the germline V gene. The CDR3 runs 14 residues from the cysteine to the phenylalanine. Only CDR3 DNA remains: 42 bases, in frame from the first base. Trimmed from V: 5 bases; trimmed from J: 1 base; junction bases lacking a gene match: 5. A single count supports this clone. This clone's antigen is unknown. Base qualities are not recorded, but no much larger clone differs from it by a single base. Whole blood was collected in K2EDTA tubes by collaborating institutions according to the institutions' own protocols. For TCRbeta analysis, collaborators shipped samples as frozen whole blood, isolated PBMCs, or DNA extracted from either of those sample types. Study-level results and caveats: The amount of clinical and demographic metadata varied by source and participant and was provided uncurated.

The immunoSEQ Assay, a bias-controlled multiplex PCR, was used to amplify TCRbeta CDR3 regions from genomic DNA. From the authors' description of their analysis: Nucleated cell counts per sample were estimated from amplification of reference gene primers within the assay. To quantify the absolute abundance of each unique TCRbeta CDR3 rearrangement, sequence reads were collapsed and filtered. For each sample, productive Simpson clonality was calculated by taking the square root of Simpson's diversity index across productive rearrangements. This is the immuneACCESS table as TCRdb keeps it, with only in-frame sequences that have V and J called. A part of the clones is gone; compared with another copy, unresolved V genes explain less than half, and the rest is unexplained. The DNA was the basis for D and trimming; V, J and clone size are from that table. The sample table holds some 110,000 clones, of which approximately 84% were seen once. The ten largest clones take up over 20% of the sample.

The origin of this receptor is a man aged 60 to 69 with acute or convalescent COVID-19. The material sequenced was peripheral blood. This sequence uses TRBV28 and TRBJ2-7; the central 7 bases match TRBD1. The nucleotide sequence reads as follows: TGTGCCAGCAGTCCCGGGACAGTTTCCTACGAGCAGTACTTC. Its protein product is CASSPGTVSYEQYF.